The 30 T cell receptor beta chains reported below all come from one sample, sequenced in a study of Ad26.COV2.S vaccination and SARS-CoV-2 variants. The repertoire was sequenced with immunoSEQ multiplex PCR; TCRdb's copy has only in-frame clones and lacks some. The sample has about 420,000 clones; 85% to 90% are singletons. Treatment in this sample: roughly 20 received Ad26.COV2.S at low or high dose, single or two shots; about 5 received placebo; per-sample allocation not given. Day 63 after the first injection of vaccine or placebo was the sampling time. Sample: peripheral blood, taken in a trial of Ad26.COV2.S vaccine versus placebo. These receptors were taken from a person aged 18-60 years who received the Ad26.COV2.S COVID-19 vaccine or a placebo.

The chain uses TRBV4-3 and TRBJ2-5; possible D gene TRBD1, 6 bases. CDR1 and CDR2 from the germline V gene are LGHNA and YSLEER. This CDR3 is 18 amino acids long. V was pared by 1 base and J by 2 bases, with 20 bases between. The CDR3 sequence is CASSQVWGPVNGQETQYF. The CDR3 DNA is TGCGCCAGCAGCCAAGTTTGGGGGCCGGTGAACGGTCAAGAGACCCAGTACTTC.

V is TRBV4-3 and J is TRBJ2-3; D remains unclear. V shed 2 bases and J shed 13 bases, with 13 bases lying between them. Germline CDR1 and CDR2: LGHNA and YSLEER. This CDR3 is built from 12 residues. The CDR3, as DNA: TGCGCCAGCAGCCAACCGGACGGTCCAAAGTATTTT. Translation gives CASSQPDGPKYF.

A remark on this clone: Other DNA sequences in the same sample also yield this CDR3. This sequence joins TRBV28 and TRBJ2-7, with 7 bases identical to TRBD1. This CDR3 contains 14 residues. V gave up 2 bases and J gave up 2 bases; unmatched junction bases: 3. From germline, CDR1 is MDHEN and CDR2 SYDVKM. The CDR3 DNA follows: TGTGCCAGCAGTTTAGGCACAGGGGCCTACGAGCAGTACTTC. It yields the protein CASSLGTGAYEQYF.

The chain combines TRBV30 with TRBJ1-1; D unclear. The CDR3 covers 12 residues. With 2 bases removed from V and 6 bases from J, the gap between germline ends came to 10 bases. CDR1 is GTSNPN, CDR2 SVGIG, per germline (reference sequence). CDR3 DNA sequence: TGTGCCTGGAGTAATGGGGTCTCTGAAGCTTTCTTT. Its translation is CAWSNGVSEAFF.

This chain joins TRBV19 and TRBJ1-1; 7 bases are a match to TRBD1. V lost 9 bases, J lost 0 bases, and 13 bases stayed unmatched. The CDR3 extends over 16 amino acids. CDR1 and CDR2 from the germline V gene are LNHDA and SQIVND (reference sequence). CDR3 amino acids: CASKPGQRWMNTEAFF. DNA for the CDR3: TGTGCCAGCAAGCCGGGACAGAGGTGGATGAACACTGAAGCTTTCTTT.

The chain links TRBV7-9 to TRBJ2-1; 8 positions match TRBD1. J was trimmed by 8 bases and V by 5 bases; bases with no gene match: 5. Germline CDR1 reads SEHNR; CDR2 reads FQNEAQ (reference sequence). The CDR3 is 13 amino acids. CDR3 DNA sequence: TGTGCCAGCAGCGTGGACAGGGACCATGAGCAGTTCTTC. This sequence encodes CASSVDRDHEQFF.

In this sample, this clone turned up once. The genes are TRBV18 and TRBJ2-3; D is ambiguous. The CDR3 covers 14 residues. Trimming pared 6 bases from V and 4 bases from J, leaving 14 bases between. Germline V gene data show CDR1 as KGHSH and CDR2 as LQKENI. The CDR3 region has the DNA TGTGCCAGCTCCCTCGTAGTGGTCCCAGATACGCAGTATTTT. This codes for CASSLVVVPDTQYF.

This clone occurred once. The chain couples TRBV2 to TRBJ2-6; D may be TRBD2 (5 bases). Germline lookup yields CDR1 SNHLY and CDR2 FYNNEI. Trimming left V 5 bases short and J 1 base short, with 9 bases between. The CDR3 is 15 residues long. Written as DNA, the CDR3 is TGTGCCAGCAGTTCTAGGGAGTCTGGGGCCAACGTCCTGACTTTC. Translation: CASSSRESGANVLTF.

The chain links TRBV4-3 to TRBJ1-2; a weak D match, TRBD1 (6 bases). Germline V CDR1 and CDR2: LGHNA, YSLEER. V was clipped by 2 bases and J by 2 bases, with 18 bases between them. The CDR3 is 17 residues long. CDR3 coding DNA: TGCGCCAGCAGCCAACGAACCGGGACAAATACGAACTATGGCTACACCTTC. It yields the protein CASSQRTGTNTNYGYTF.

The rearrangement joins TRBV6-1 to TRBJ1-2; 7 nucleotides align to TRBD1. The V gene's germline CDR1 is MNHNS and CDR2 SASEGT. The CDR3 covers 15 residues. The V segment lost 0 bases and the J segment 4 bases; nucleotides outside the gene matches: 5. CDR3 region: CASSEAQGGSYGYTF. CDR3 DNA: TGTGCCAGCAGTGAAGCGCAGGGGGGATCCTATGGCTACACCTTC.

The table lists this clone with a few counts. The chain links TRBV19 to TRBJ1-6, with 7 bases lining up with TRBD1. V dropped 3 bases and J dropped 7; count of bases not matched to a gene: 9. CDR3 length: 16 amino acids. Germline V gene sequence: CDR1 LNHDA, CDR2 SQIVND (reference sequence). As DNA, the CDR3 is TGTGCCAGTAGTATGCTATCGGGACAGCAGAATTCACCCCTCCACTTT. The encoded protein is CASSMLSGQQNSPLHF.

The chain combines TRBV2 with TRBJ2-2, with 8 nucleotides matching TRBD2. Losses at the gene ends were 6 bases for V and 4 bases for J; bases not matched to a gene: 10. The CDR3 has 16 residues. Germline V gene sequence: CDR1 SNHLY, CDR2 FYNNEI. CDR3 sequence reads: CASSLAGTRITGELFF. The CDR3 coding sequence is TGTGCCAGCAGCCTAGCCGGGACTAGGATCACCGGGGAGCTGTTTTTT.

The chain recombines TRBV7-6 with TRBJ2-3, with 7 nucleotides matching TRBD2. The CDR3 extends over 15 amino acids. V lost 1 base and J lost 3; bases outside the gene matches: 4. Germline V gives CDR1 SGHVS, CDR2 FNYEAQ. The CDR3 sequence is CASSLVAGTTDTQYF. As DNA, the CDR3 is TGTGCCAGCAGCTTAGTAGCGGGTACAACAGATACGCAGTATTTT.

This clone has more than one count but fewer than ten. The V call is TRBV19, the J call TRBJ2-7; 8 nucleotides agree with TRBD1. Germline CDR1 and CDR2: LNHDA and SQIVND (reference sequence). The V and J ends lost 6 bases and 1 base, in that order; junction bases with no gene match: 8. The CDR3 contains 15 residues. This CDR3 is CASSPDRGLSYEQYF. CDR3 nucleotide sequence: TGTGCCAGTAGCCCTGACAGGGGTCTGTCCTACGAGCAGTACTTC.

The V gene is TRBV4-1, the J gene TRBJ2-1; the match to TRBD2 covers 14 bases. CDR1 is MGHRA and CDR2 is YSYEKL in the germline V gene. The CDR3 sequence is 18 residues long. V was pared by 0 bases and J by 4 bases, with 5 bases of the junction left unmatched. The CDR3 loop reads CASSQEGTSGGYYNEQFF. The CDR3 bases are TGCGCCAGCAGCCAAGAGGGGACTAGCGGGGGATATTACAATGAGCAGTTCTTC.

The chain carries TRBV28 and TRBJ1-5; TRBD1 agrees at 8 bases. V was clipped by 6 bases and J by 7 bases; unmatched bases: 17. There are 17 residues in the CDR3. Germline-derived CDR1 and CDR2 are MDHEN and SYDVKM. The CDR3 protein is CASSQGQVNWVGQPQHF. In DNA form, the CDR3 reads TGTGCCAGCAGCCAGGGACAGGTTAATTGGGTTGGACAGCCCCAGCATTTT.

The V call is TRBV5-6, the J call TRBJ2-5, with D possibly being TRBD1 or TRBD2 (5 bases each). Germline CDR1 is SGHDT and CDR2 is YYEEEE. Trimming stripped 0 bases from V and 2 bases from J, with 11 bases between. The CDR3 runs to 15 residues. The CDR3 bases are TGTGCCAGCAGCTTGGCCCCGGGACGGCAAGAGACCCAGTACTTC. It yields the protein CASSLAPGRQETQYF.

This sequence joins TRBV4-2 and TRBJ2-2, with D perhaps TRBD2 (6 bases). The CDR3 spans 17 residues. Germline lookup yields CDR1 LGHNA and CDR2 YNFKEQ. V shed 2 bases and J shed 1 base, with 14 bases lying between them. CDR3 residues: CASSQPFRGLNTGELFF. CDR3 DNA sequence: TGTGCCAGCAGCCAACCCTTTAGGGGACTGAACACCGGGGAGCTGTTTTTT.

This clone has only a few counts. The chain is built from TRBV28 and TRBJ1-2; 7 bases match TRBD1. Germline CDR1 MDHEN, CDR2 SYDVKM. The ends lost 4 bases at V and 8 bases at J; junction bases unmatched: 16. The CDR3 contains 16 residues. The CDR3 reads CASSSTFPTGRNGYTF. The CDR3 DNA reads TGTGCCAGCAGTTCCACCTTTCCGACAGGGAGAAACGGCTACACCTTC.

A word on this clone: Within the sample, other DNA sequences also encode this same CDR3. The rearrangement links TRBV28 to TRBJ2-3; D unclear. V gave up 1 base and J gave up 3 bases, with 2 bases separating them. Germline V gene lookup returns CDR1 MDHEN and CDR2 SYDVKM. CDR3 length: 12 residues. The CDR3 DNA reads TGTGCCAGCAGTTTATCAACAGATACGCAGTATTTT. It encodes CASSLSTDTQYF. Full variable domain (missing parts from reference TRBV28 and TRBJ2-3): DVKVTQSSRYLVKRTGEKVFLECVQDMDHENMFWYRQDPGLGLRLIYFSYDVKMKEKGDIPEGYSVSREKKERFSLILESASTNQTSMYLCASSLSTDTQYFGPGTRLTVL.

The chain recombines TRBV2 with TRBJ2-3, with D unresolved. Trimming took 7 bases from V and 4 from J, leaving 12 bases between them. CDR1 is SNHLY, CDR2 FYNNEI, per germline. The CDR3 is 13 residues long. CDR3 residues: CASNVRSPDTQYF. The CDR3 coding sequence is TGTGCCAGCAATGTCCGGTCTCCAGATACGCAGTATTTT. The full variable domain, with the rest looked up from reference TRBV2 and TRBJ2-3, is EPEVTQTPSHQVTQMGQEVILRCVPISNHLYFYWYRQILGQKVEFLVSFYNNEISEKSEIFDDQFSVERPDGSNFTLKIRSTKLEDSAMYFCASNVRSPDTQYFGPGTRLTVL.

The chain links TRBV19 to TRBJ2-1; D gene ambiguous. There are 14 residues in the CDR3. Germline values: CDR1 LNHDA, CDR2 SQIVND (reference sequence). The V end was cut by 4 bases, the J end by 2 bases, with 9 bases between. The CDR3: CASSKGGTYNEQFF. CDR3 nucleotide sequence: TGTGCCAGTAGTAAGGGTGGAACCTACAATGAGCAGTTCTTC.

The genes are TRBV2 and TRBJ1-5, with a tentative D call TRBD1 (6 bases). The CDR3 is made up of 15 amino acids. V was shortened by 5 bases and J by 1 base, with 12 bases between the two germline ends. The V gene's germline CDR1 is SNHLY and CDR2 FYNNEI. This CDR3 is CASSFTGKSNQPQHF. DNA for the CDR3: TGTGCCAGCAGTTTCACAGGGAAGAGCAATCAGCCCCAGCATTTT.

V and J are TRBV3-1 (or the pseudogene TRBV3-2) and TRBJ2-2; tentatively, D is TRBD2 (6 bases). CDR3 length equals 14 residues. Per germline, CDR1 LGHDT and CDR2 YNNKEL (reference sequence). Trimming left V 1 base short and J 4 bases short, with 7 bases between. The CDR3 protein is CASSQGRGTGELFF. The CDR3 DNA follows: TGTGCCAGCAGCCAAGGGAGGGGCACCGGGGAGCTGTTTTTT.

This sequence joins TRBV5-1 and TRBJ1-2; weak D call: TRBD1 (5 bases). Deletions cut 4 bases from V and 7 bases from J, with 26 bases between. Germline CDR1 is SGHRS and CDR2 is YFSETQ. The CDR3 is made up of 17 amino acids. The CDR3 protein is CASSSGPGTEAYSGYTF. For the CDR3, the DNA is TGCGCCAGCAGCAGCGGGCCGGGGACGGAGGCCTACTCTGGCTACACCTTC. The full variable domain, rest sourced from reference TRBV5-1 and TRBJ1-2, is KAGVTQTPRYLIKTRGQQVTLSCSPISGHRSVSWYQQTPGQGLQFLFEYFSETQRNKGNFPGRFSGRQFSNSRSEMNVSTLELGDSALYLCASSSGPGTEAYSGYTFGSGTRLTVV.

The J gene is TRBJ2-2, the V gene TRBV19; D gene ambiguous. CDR1 and CDR2 from the germline V gene are LNHDA and SQIVND (reference sequence). The CDR3 has 13 residues. Trimming shortened V by 3 bases and J by 4 bases, and 6 bases separated the two germline ends. CDR3: CASSIKVTGELFF. Written as DNA, the CDR3 is TGTGCCAGTAGTATCAAGGTCACCGGGGAGCTGTTTTTT.

The chain couples TRBV30 to TRBJ2-1, with 8 bases lining up with TRBD2. V was clipped by 1 base and J by 9 bases; unmatched bases: 5. Germline V CDR1 and CDR2: GTSNPN, SVGIG (reference sequence). The CDR3 is 13 residues long. The CDR3 region is CAWSAIAGGEQFF. CDR3 in DNA: TGTGCCTGGAGTGCGATCGCGGGGGGTGAGCAGTTCTTC.

This sequence joins TRBV10-2 and TRBJ1-2; weak D call: TRBD1 (6 bases). The CDR3 runs to 15 residues. Germline lookup yields CDR1 WSHSY and CDR2 SAAADI. V shed 0 bases and J shed 3 bases, with 11 bases lying between them. CDR3: CASSESTGGYYGYTF. The CDR3 DNA follows: TGCGCCAGCAGTGAGTCGACAGGCGGCTACTATGGCTACACCTTC.

The J gene is TRBJ1-5, the V gene TRBV6-1; possibly TRBD1 for D (5 bases). The CDR3 runs to 15 residues. The V and J ends lost 3 bases and 2 bases respectively, with 11 bases between them. Germline V gene lookup returns CDR1 MNHNS and CDR2 SASEGT. The CDR3 region is CASSDWGVGNQPQHF. CDR3 nucleotides: TGTGCCAGCAGTGATTGGGGGGTGGGCAATCAGCCCCAGCATTTT.

The rearrangement joins TRBV7-2 to TRBJ2-5, with D hard to call. Germline CDR1 and CDR2: SGHTA and FQGNSA. This CDR3 region has 14 residues. With 5 bases removed from V and 4 bases from J, the gap between germline ends came to 14 bases. The CDR3 spells CASSVPGFVETQYF. The CDR3 bases are TGTGCCAGCAGCGTGCCGGGTTTCGTAGAGACCCAGTACTTC.